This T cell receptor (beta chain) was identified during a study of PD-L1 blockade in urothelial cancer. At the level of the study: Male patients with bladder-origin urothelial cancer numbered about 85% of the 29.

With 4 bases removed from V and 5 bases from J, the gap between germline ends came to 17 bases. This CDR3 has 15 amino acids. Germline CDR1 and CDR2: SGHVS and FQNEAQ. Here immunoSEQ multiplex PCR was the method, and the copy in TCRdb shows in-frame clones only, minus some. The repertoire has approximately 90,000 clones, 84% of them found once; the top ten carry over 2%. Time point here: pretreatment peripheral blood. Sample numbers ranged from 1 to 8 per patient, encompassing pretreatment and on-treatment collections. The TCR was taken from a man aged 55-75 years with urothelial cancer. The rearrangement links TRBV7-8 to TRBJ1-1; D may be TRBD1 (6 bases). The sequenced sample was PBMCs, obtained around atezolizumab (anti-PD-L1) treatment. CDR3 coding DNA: TGTGCCAGCAGCTCTCTGGACAGTCCTGGAACTGAAGCTTTCTTT. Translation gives CASSSLDSPGTEAFF.